The TCR beta chain described here comes from a study of blood T cell repertoires in COVID-19. Only in-frame clones appear in the TCRdb table, and some are missing; sequencing was by immunoSEQ multiplex PCR. The data hold 52,000 or so clones, with 88% observed a single time. The specimen was peripheral blood. This clonotype was sampled from a man in his fifties or sixties with active COVID-19.

CDR3 sequence reads: CASSQDFGRGNGELFF. The CDR3 bases are TGCGCCAGCAGCCAAGACTTCGGCAGGGGGAACGGGGAGCTGTTTTTT. The chain has TRBV4-1 and TRBJ2-2; 7 nucleotides match TRBD1. V shed 0 bases and J 7 bases; nucleotides not matched to a gene: 8. Per the germline V gene, CDR1 is MGHRA and CDR2 is YSYEKL. This CDR3 has 16 residues.